This record covers a single TCR beta chain. Its antigen has not been determined. No much larger clonotype is one base removed from it; base qualities were not supplied. A second Seattle source provided samples from volunteer blood donors who had recovered from COVID-19. Collaborating institutions collected whole blood in K2EDTA tubes following their own protocols. For TCRbeta analysis, collaborators shipped samples as frozen whole blood, isolated PBMCs, or DNA extracted from either of those sample types. This sample was taken from a study of blood T cell repertoires in COVID-19 (dated by TCRdb to about 2020). At the level of the whole study: Collaborator samples came from the United States, Italy and Spain and covered acute and convalescent phases of COVID-19. Subjects who had been exposed to COVID-19, were actively infected with it, or had recovered from it provided the deeply sampled blood TCRbeta repertoires that made up the dataset. Samples were obtained from the ongoing ImmuneRACE study (first 160 participants) and from 1,254 subjects provided by 6 global collaborators. HLA class I and class II types, where available, came from metadata supplied by the sample provider rather than from assay-based typing. The material from the prospective study consisted of cDNA or gDNA derived from T cells, B-cell-depleted T cells, or PBMCs. The repertoires were made available in a free public database intended to serve as a resource for research on the immune response to SARS-CoV-2. Nearly every sample came with metadata listing a de-identified subject ID, COVID-19 status, age in years and sex. The paper's findings and limits, for the study overall: Clinical and demographic metadata were provided uncurated, with the amount varying by source and participant.

The immunoSEQ Assay, a bias-controlled multiplex PCR, was used to amplify TCRbeta CDR3 regions from genomic DNA. The authors' pipeline ran thus. Within the assay, amplification of reference gene primers was used to estimate how many nucleated cells each sample contained. To quantify the absolute abundance of each unique TCRbeta CDR3 rearrangement, sequence reads were collapsed and filtered. Productive Simpson clonality was computed per sample as the square root of Simpson's diversity index over productive rearrangements. Held by TCRdb, this immuneACCESS table contains in-frame sequences only and omits some clones. Under half of the omission traces to an unresolved V gene where checked; the cause of the rest is unknown. The V and J calls and clone size were taken over from that table, and D and trimming were inferred from the DNA. This sample lists 200,000 to 250,000 clones; roughly 81% were detected once. The ten largest clonotypes hold roughly 2.6% of the sample.

Via the germline V gene, CDR1 is MNHEY and CDR2 SVGAGI. At the junction V is shortened by 11 bases and J by 1 base, with 8 bases in between. From cysteine to phenylalanine, the CDR3 is 12 amino acids long. The sequence is cut down to CDR3 DNA, 36 bases in frame from base 1. The V and J genes are TRBV6-5 and TRBJ2-2; TRBD2 is a weak D gene call, 6 bases matching. The specimen was peripheral blood. The source of this sequence is a man aged 50-60 years who had recovered from COVID-19. The CDR3 corresponds to CAHGRNTGELFF. The DNA sequence reads TGTGCCCACGGGAGGAACACCGGGGAGCTGTTTTTT.